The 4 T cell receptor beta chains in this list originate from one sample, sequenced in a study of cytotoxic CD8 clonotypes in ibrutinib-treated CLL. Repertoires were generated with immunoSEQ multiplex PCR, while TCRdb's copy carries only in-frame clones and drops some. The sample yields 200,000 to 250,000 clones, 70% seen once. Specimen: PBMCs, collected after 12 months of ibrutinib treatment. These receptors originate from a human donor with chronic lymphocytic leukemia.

The DNA of the CDR3 is TGTGCCTGGAGTCAGGGGGGACTAACTACCCAAGAGACCCAGTACTTC. Protein: CAWSQGGLTTQETQYF. The chain links TRBV30 to TRBJ2-5; D tentatively reads TRBD1 or TRBD2 (7 bases each). From germline, CDR1 is GTSNPN and CDR2 SVGIG (reference sequence). The V end was cut by 2 bases, the J end by 1 base, with 17 bases between. The CDR3 extends over 16 amino acids.

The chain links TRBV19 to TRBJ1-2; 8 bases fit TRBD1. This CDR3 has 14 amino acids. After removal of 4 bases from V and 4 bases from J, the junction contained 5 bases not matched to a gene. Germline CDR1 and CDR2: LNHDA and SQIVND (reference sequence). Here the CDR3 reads CASSTDRGTYGYTF. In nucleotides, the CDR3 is TGTGCCAGTAGTACAGACAGGGGTACCTATGGCTACACCTTC.

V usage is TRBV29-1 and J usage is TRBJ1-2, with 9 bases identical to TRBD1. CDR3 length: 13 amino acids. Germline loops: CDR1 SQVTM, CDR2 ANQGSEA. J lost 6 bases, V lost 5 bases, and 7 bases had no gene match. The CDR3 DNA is TGCAGCGTTATCGGACAGGGGACAGATGGCTACACCTTC. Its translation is CSVIGQGTDGYTF.

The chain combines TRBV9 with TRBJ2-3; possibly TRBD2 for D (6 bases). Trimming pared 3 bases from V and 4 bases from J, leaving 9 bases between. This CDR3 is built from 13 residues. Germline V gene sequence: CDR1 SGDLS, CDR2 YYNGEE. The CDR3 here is CASSAGLPDTQYF. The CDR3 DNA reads TGTGCCAGCAGCGCGGGACTTCCAGATACGCAGTATTTT. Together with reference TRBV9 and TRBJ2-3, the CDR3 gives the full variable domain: DSGVTQTPKHLITATGQRVTLRCSPRSGDLSVYWYQQSLDQGLQFLIQYYNGEERAKGNILERFSAQQFPDLHSELNLSSLELGDSALYFCASSAGLPDTQYFGPGTRLTVL.